This T cell receptor beta chain came from a study of identical twins. Worth noting for this clonotype: Its antigen is undetermined.

Using its own MiXCR run on the 5' RACE reads, TCRdb lists one record per CDR3 protein. The sample shows around 370,000 distinct CDR3 sequences, approximately 8.8% of them seen only once. General study points: With monozygotic twins, out-of-frame TCR alpha sharing exceeded what models estimated. Twin-shared out-of-frame alpha sequences were enriched for low generation probability. A cross-sectional statistical analysis, not follow-up of the same donors, supported the conclusions.

Each donor was a healthy Caucasian. The specimen was naive T cells sorted from blood. This clonotype was obtained from a woman in her forties or fifties in good health.

The CDR3 nucleotides read TGCGGGGGGACTAGCGGTTACAATGAGCAGTTCTTC. This encodes CGGTSGYNEQFF. The chain couples TRBV20-1 to TRBJ2-1; 11 positions agree with TRBD2. Germline V lookup: CDR1 DFQATT, CDR2 SNEGSKA (reference sequence). There are 12 residues in the CDR3.